Following are 21 T cell receptor beta chains from one sample sequenced in a study of blood T cell repertoires in COVID-19. Clones were sequenced by immunoSEQ multiplex PCR, and TCRdb holds only the in-frame ones, with some missing. The sample consists of about 210,000 clones, 86% of them appearing once. The sequenced sample was peripheral blood. All receptors derive from a woman in her 70s with acute or convalescent COVID-19.

The gene calls are TRBV2 and TRBJ2-1; 8 bases map to TRBD2. This CDR3 has 15 amino acids. CDR1 and CDR2 (germline): SNHLY, FYNNEI. After removal of 4 bases from V and 2 bases from J, the junction contained 4 bases not matched to a gene. The CDR3 region has the DNA TGTGCCAGCAGTGCCGGACTAGCCCCCTACAATGAGCAGTTCTTC. Translated, it gives CASSAGLAPYNEQFF.

The chain employs TRBV7-2 and TRBJ1-2; no definite D call. V was trimmed by 1 base and J by 6 bases, leaving 12 bases between them. The CDR3 contains 14 residues. Germline V lookup: CDR1 SGHTA, CDR2 FQGNSA. This CDR3 is CASSLDHPGNGYTF. The CDR3 region has the DNA TGTGCCAGCAGCTTAGATCATCCGGGGAATGGCTACACCTTC.

This clone was detected a few times. This rearrangement joins TRBV5-4 to TRBJ1-2; D is uncertain. The length of the CDR3 is 16 residues. Deletions cut 3 bases from V and 0 bases from J, with 15 bases between. CDR1 is SGHNT and CDR2 is YYREEE in the germline V gene (reference sequence). In DNA, the CDR3 is TGTGCCAGCAGCTCAGCCCAGGCGCTGTCTAACTATGGCTACACCTTC. Its translation is CASSSAQALSNYGYTF.

Written as DNA, the CDR3 is TGTGCCAGCAGTGTCGGGAGTTCCTCTGAGACCCAGTACTTC. It encodes CASSVGSSSETQYF. The chain uses TRBV2 and TRBJ2-5; D might be TRBD2 (6 bases). The CDR3 loop spans 14 amino acids. Germline loops: CDR1 SNHLY, CDR2 FYNNEI. V was shortened by 4 bases and J by 5 bases, with 14 bases between the two germline ends.

The chain links TRBV27 to TRBJ1-2; 7 bases align to TRBD1. The CDR3 is 13 residues long. The germline CDR1 and CDR2 sequences are MNHEY and SMNVEV (reference sequence). The ends lost 8 bases at V and 8 bases at J; junction bases unmatched: 11. CDR3 DNA sequence: TGTGCCAGCGGAAGGGACAGAATGACCGGCTACACCTTC. Translation gives CASGRDRMTGYTF.

CDR3 sequence: CASSPSPNEQFF. DNA for the CDR3: TGTGCCAGCAGTCCAAGCCCCAATGAGCAGTTCTTC. The J gene is TRBJ2-1, the V gene TRBV27, with unresolved D. V dropped 5 bases and J dropped 6 bases, with 8 bases sitting between them. This CDR3 spans 12 amino acids. CDR1 is MNHEY and CDR2 is SMNVEV in the germline V gene (reference sequence).

The chain links TRBV7-8 to TRBJ1-5; TRBD1 might be the D (5 bases). The CDR3 spans 14 residues. The V gene lost 5 bases and the J gene lost 6 bases, with 14 bases spanning the gap. Per the germline V gene, CDR1 is SGHVS and CDR2 is FQNEAQ. The chain's CDR3 is CASSTDGASQPQHF. In DNA form, the CDR3 reads TGTGCCAGCAGCACAGATGGGGCAAGTCAGCCCCAGCATTTT.

This chain connects TRBV12-3 or TRBV12-4 to TRBJ1-6; no clear D. This CDR3 region has 12 residues. Deletions cut 8 bases from V and 9 bases from J, with 11 bases between. The CDR3 nucleotides are TGTGCCAGCTCCGATCAGTCTTCACCCCTCCACTTT. It specifies CASSDQSSPLHF.

The DNA for the CDR3 is TGTGCCAGCAGTGAAGTATCAGGGGGTTATTCACCCCTCCACTTT. This translates into CASSEVSGGYSPLHF. The V and J genes are TRBV6-1 and TRBJ1-6; 7 bases are a match to TRBD1. CDR3 length equals 15 residues. The junction had 5 bases not matched to a gene; V was cut back by 1 base and J by 8 bases. CDR1 is MNHNS, CDR2 SASEGT, per germline.

V and J are TRBV14 and TRBJ1-1; tentative D call: TRBD1 (5 bases). V was clipped by 3 bases and J by 0 bases, with 8 bases between them. Germline V gives CDR1 SGHDN, CDR2 FVKESK. The CDR3 extends over 14 amino acids. In nucleotides, the CDR3 is TGTGCCAGCAGCCAGCTACAGGTGAACACTGAAGCTTTCTTT. It codes for CASSQLQVNTEAFF. Full variable domain (outside the CDR3, taken from reference TRBV14 and TRBJ1-1): EAGVTQFPSHSVIEKGQTVTLRCDPISGHDNLYWYRRVMGKEIKFLLHFVKESKQDESGMPNNRFLAERTGGTYSTLKVQPAELEDSGVYFCASSQLQVNTEAFFGQGTRLTVV.

V is TRBV29-1 and J is TRBJ2-1, with TRBD2 matching over 10 bases. The CDR3 is made up of 13 amino acids. Trimming cost V 4 bases and J 14 bases; bases outside gene matches: 11. Germline V gene lookup returns CDR1 SQVTM and CDR2 ANQGSEA. The CDR3 is CSVAASGGRGEFF. Here the CDR3 DNA reads TGCAGCGTTGCGGCTAGCGGGGGCCGGGGGGAGTTCTTC.

The CDR3 DNA sequence: TGTGCCAGCTCACTCGGACAGGTCGGCAATCAGCCCCAGCATTTT. This codes for CASSLGQVGNQPQHF. The genes are TRBV18 and TRBJ1-5; 7 nucleotides line up with TRBD1. The CDR3 sequence is 15 residues long. Unmatched junction bases numbered 5, after V lost 4 bases and J lost 2 bases. CDR1 KGHSH and CDR2 LQKENI come from the germline V gene.

In DNA form, the CDR3 reads TGTGCCAGTAGTATTACAGGCTGGGTCACTGAAGCTTTCTTT. Translation gives CASSITGWVTEAFF. The V call is TRBV19, the J call TRBJ1-1; tentatively, D is TRBD1 (5 bases). The CDR3 totals 14 residues. Between the trimmed V and J ends, which lost 3 bases and 4 bases, there was a span of 12 bases. Germline V lookup: CDR1 LNHDA, CDR2 SQIVND (reference sequence).

This clone was seen only once. The gene calls are TRBV5-6 and TRBJ1-4; 7 bases map to TRBD1. V was clipped by 10 bases and J by 3 bases; unmatched bases: 9. Germline assignment: CDR1 SGHDT and CDR2 YYEEEE. This CDR3 region has 14 residues. The CDR3 DNA reads TGTGCCGCGTCCAGGGGGATGGCTAATGAAAAACTGTTTTTT. Translated: CAASRGMANEKLFF.

This clone was detected a few times. The chain carries TRBV19 and TRBJ1-1; unclear D gene. This CDR3 region has 13 residues. Germline CDR1 and CDR2: LNHDA and SQIVND (reference sequence). Deletions cut 7 bases from V and 3 bases from J, with 12 bases between. DNA of the CDR3: TGTGCCAGTACTACCCCCGGGTACACTGAAGCTTTCTTT. Protein product: CASTTPGYTEAFF.

The rearrangement links TRBV11-3 to TRBJ2-1, with 9 nucleotides matching TRBD2. This CDR3 spans 15 amino acids. The ends lost 1 base at V and 10 bases at J; junction bases unmatched: 8. CDR1 SGHNT and CDR2 YENEEA come from the germline V gene. CDR3 amino acids: CASSLVRTSVGEQFF. The DNA for the CDR3 is TGTGCCAGCAGCTTAGTTAGGACTAGCGTAGGCGAGCAGTTCTTC.

This clone was counted ten times or more. The CDR3 loop is CSAGGGADGYTF. The CDR3 coding sequence is TGCAGCGCCGGTGGGGGGGCGGATGGCTACACCTTC. The chain carries TRBV29-1 and TRBJ1-2, with a possible D match to TRBD1 (6 bases). Germline CDR1 is SQVTM and CDR2 is ANQGSEA. V shed 7 bases and J shed 6 bases, with 15 bases lying between them. There are 12 residues in the CDR3.

Only one count was recorded for this clone. This chain uses TRBV3-1 (or the pseudogene TRBV3-2) with TRBJ2-7; 7 bases align to TRBD2. The CDR3 covers 15 residues. CDR1 LGHDT and CDR2 YNNKEL come from the germline V gene (reference sequence). V lost 4 bases to trimming and J lost 4 bases; unmatched junction nucleotides: 10. The CDR3 bases are TGTGCCAGCAGCCCCCGGAGGGCGGGAGAATACGAGCAGTACTTC. Encoded protein: CASSPRRAGEYEQYF.

V usage is TRBV5-1 and J usage is TRBJ1-3; D is perhaps TRBD1 (6 bases). The CDR3 is made up of 16 amino acids. V was cut by 4 bases and J by 0 bases, with 14 bases left in between. From germline, CDR1 is SGHRS and CDR2 YFSETQ. The chain's CDR3 is CASSPIQGSSGNTIYF. CDR3 DNA: TGCGCCAGCAGCCCTATCCAGGGGAGCTCTGGAAACACCATATATTTT.

The chain carries TRBV20-1 and TRBJ1-4, with TRBD1 as a possible D gene (5 bases). Germline CDR1 reads DFQATT; CDR2 reads SNEGSKA (reference sequence). Trimming took 3 bases from V and 8 from J, leaving 22 bases between them. There are 16 residues in the CDR3. The CDR3 is CSASSHWGGENEKLFF. For the CDR3, the DNA is TGCAGTGCTAGTAGTCATTGGGGGGGAGAGAACGAAAAACTGTTTTTT.

Remarks on this clone: The sample carries other DNA sequences with the same CDR3. The chain uses TRBV5-1 and TRBJ2-7; 7 nucleotides agree with TRBD1. This CDR3 has 14 amino acids. The germline V gene encodes CDR1 SGHRS and CDR2 YFSETQ. The V and J ends lost 4 bases and 3 bases, in that order; junction bases with no gene match: 7. The CDR3 is CASSLDRAGYEQYF. Written as DNA, the CDR3 is TGCGCCAGCAGCCTTGACAGGGCTGGCTACGAGCAGTACTTC.